These 22 T cell receptor beta chains were all obtained from the same sample, sequenced in a study of shared clonotypes between healthy human individuals. The method was immunoSEQ multiplex PCR; TCRdb's version includes in-frame clones alone and lacks a portion of them. The table lists approximately 2,000,000 clones, 85% to 95% of them singletons. Positively selected for CCR7, the CD45RO-negative cells used as naive CD8 cells excluded terminally differentiated effector memory CD45RA+ cells. The specimen was naive CD8+ T cells from PBMCs. The receptors here all came from a man aged 18 to 30 in good health. Some clones in this sample may be carry-over from other donors' samples.

V gene TRBV28 combines with J gene TRBJ2-5; D is perhaps TRBD1 (6 bases). The DNA end lines up better with TRBJ2-7; the J call may be wrong. CDR1 and CDR2 (germline): MDHEN, SYDVKM. This CDR3 has 13 amino acids. The CDR3 here is CASSLARGGEQYF. Here the CDR3 DNA reads TGTGCCAGCAGTTTAGCCAGGGGTGGCGAGCAGTACTTC.

The CDR3: CASSLQGQGARELFF. The CDR3, as DNA: TGTGCCAGCAGCTTACAGGGACAGGGGGCCCGGGAGCTGTTTTTT. This sequence joins TRBV7-9 and TRBJ2-2; 12 bases are a match to TRBD1. The ends lost 2 bases at V and 9 bases at J; junction bases unmatched: 4. CDR1 and CDR2 (germline): SEHNR, FQNEAQ (reference sequence). CDR3 length: 15 amino acids.

This clone was observed a single time. The chain is built from TRBV29-1 and TRBJ2-1; D is undetermined. This CDR3 is built from 9 residues. V was clipped by 6 bases and J by 10 bases, with 7 bases between them. CDR1 SQVTM and CDR2 ANQGSEA come from the germline V gene. CDR3: CSVATEQFF. The CDR3 region has the DNA TGCAGCGTCGCGACCGAGCAGTTCTTC.

The chain links TRBV19 to TRBJ2-5; D possibly corresponds to TRBD2 (6 bases). V was cut by 4 bases and J by 2 bases, with 14 bases left in between. The CDR3 covers 15 residues. CDR1 LNHDA and CDR2 SQIVND come from the germline V gene (reference sequence). The CDR3 sequence is CASSTPGVWQETQYF. The CDR3 DNA reads TGTGCCAGTAGTACCCCGGGAGTATGGCAAGAGACCCAGTACTTC. The full variable domain, rest sourced from reference TRBV19 and TRBJ2-5, is DGGITQSPKYLFRKEGQNVTLSCEQNLNHDAMYWYRQDPGQGLRLIYYSQIVNDFQKGDIAEGYSVSREKKESFPLTVTSAQKNPTAFYLCASSTPGVWQETQYFGPGTRLLVL.

This clone was seen more than once but under ten times. The chain couples TRBV27 to TRBJ1-2; D not certain. CDR1 and CDR2 (germline): MNHEY, SMNVEV (reference sequence). V was trimmed by 5 bases and J by 7 bases, leaving 14 bases between them. This CDR3 has 13 residues. The CDR3 reads CASSPLEGGGYTF. The CDR3 DNA reads as TGTGCCAGCAGTCCCTTAGAAGGAGGTGGCTACACCTTC.

The chain is built from TRBV4-2 and TRBJ2-7, with 7 nucleotides matching TRBD2. CDR1 and CDR2 from the germline V gene are LGHNA and YNFKEQ. Trimming cost V 0 bases and J 3 bases; bases outside gene matches: 8. This CDR3 has 16 amino acids. This CDR3 is CASSQDTRGKFYEQYF. DNA of the CDR3: TGTGCCAGCAGCCAAGATACGCGGGGGAAGTTCTACGAGCAGTACTTC.

V and J are TRBV20-1 and TRBJ1-1; perhaps TRBD1 as D (5 bases). CDR1 and CDR2 (germline): DFQATT, SNEGSKA (reference sequence). V was cut by 2 bases and J by 7 bases, with 8 bases left in between. The CDR3 is made up of 11 amino acids. CDR3 sequence (DNA): TGCAGTGCTAGACAGGGTAGTGAAGCTTTCTTT. Translation: CSARQGSEAFF.

The gene calls are TRBV27 and TRBJ2-2; TRBD2 agrees at 9 bases. With 3 bases clipped from V and 3 bases from J, the junction kept 8 bases outside the gene matches. The CDR3 is 17 residues long. Looked up from germline, CDR1 is MNHEY and CDR2 is SMNVEV (reference sequence). The chain's CDR3 is CASSLAAGGPHTGELFF. The CDR3 DNA follows: TGTGCCAGCAGTTTGGCGGCGGGAGGGCCGCACACCGGGGAGCTGTTTTTT.

CDR3 nucleotides: TGTGCCAGCAGTTACGGCAGGGAGATTCACGAGCAGTACTTC. Its translation is CASSYGREIHEQYF. The gene calls are TRBV6-5 and TRBJ2-7; D could derive from TRBD1 or TRBD2 (5 bases each). The V gene lost 2 bases and the J gene lost 5 bases, with 13 bases spanning the gap. The germline V gene has CDR1 MNHEY and CDR2 SVGAGI. The CDR3 has 14 amino acids.

The chain uses TRBV27 and TRBJ2-7, with D possibly TRBD1 on 5 matching bases. The CDR3 has 15 amino acids. Per germline, CDR1 MNHEY and CDR2 SMNVEV (reference sequence). The germline V and J ends were trimmed by 0 bases and 6 bases, with 15 bases remaining between them. The CDR3 bases are TGTGCCAGCAGTTTATCCCCTGGGGCAGTCCTCGAGCAGTACTTC. Protein sequence: CASSLSPGAVLEQYF.

The chain carries TRBV2 and TRBJ2-3; 10 bases are a match to TRBD2. J lost 5 bases, V lost 3 bases, and 8 bases had no gene match. Per the germline V gene, CDR1 is SNHLY and CDR2 is FYNNEI. This CDR3 contains 16 residues. The DNA of the CDR3 is TGTGCCAGCAGTGACATAGGGACTAGCGTTCAAGATACGCAGTATTTT. The encoded protein is CASSDIGTSVQDTQYF.

The chain is built from TRBV5-6 and TRBJ2-1; TRBD2 is a possible D gene (6 bases). V lost 0 bases and J lost 4, with 17 bases in between. Per germline, CDR1 SGHDT and CDR2 YYEEEE. CDR3 size: 17 residues. The CDR3, as DNA: TGTGCCAGCAGCTTGGGGTCTAGCAGGGACTTTTACAATGAGCAGTTCTTC. This codes for CASSLGSSRDFYNEQFF.

The chain links TRBV10-3 to TRBJ2-2; a weak D match, TRBD1 (6 bases). V was shortened by 2 bases and J by 3 bases, with 22 bases between the two germline ends. Germline CDR1 is ENHRY and CDR2 is SYGVKD. This CDR3 spans 19 amino acids. CDR3 in amino acids: CAISEPGHRLEQHTGELFF. CDR3 nucleotides: TGTGCCATCAGTGAGCCGGGACACCGCCTCGAACAACACACCGGGGAGCTGTTTTTT.

The gene calls are TRBV7-9 and TRBJ2-2; 8 bases agree with TRBD2. Per germline, CDR1 SEHNR and CDR2 FQNEAQ (reference sequence). The junction had 11 bases not matched to a gene; V was cut back by 5 bases and J by 0 bases. The CDR3 runs to 18 residues. DNA for the CDR3: TGTGCCAGCAGCCCTCCCACACAGCGGGAGTCGAACACCGGGGAGCTGTTTTTT. Translating it yields CASSPPTQRESNTGELFF.

The CDR3 region is CASSWAGGSGTEAFF. CDR3 DNA sequence: TGTGCCAGCAGTTGGGCAGGGGGCAGTGGCACTGAAGCTTTCTTT. V usage is TRBV27 and J usage is TRBJ1-1, with 8 nucleotides matching TRBD1. This CDR3 is 15 amino acids long. With 4 bases clipped from V and 4 bases from J, the junction kept 8 bases outside the gene matches. CDR1 and CDR2 from the germline V gene are MNHEY and SMNVEV (reference sequence).

The chain links TRBV6-9 to TRBJ2-2; possibly TRBD1 for D (6 bases). V dropped 11 bases and J dropped 3 bases, with 25 bases sitting between them. The CDR3 has 17 residues. Germline V gene data show CDR1 as MNHGY and CDR2 as SVAAGI. This chain's CDR3 is CAASRAFDRPDTGELFF. The CDR3 nucleotides are TGTGCCGCGTCACGAGCCTTTGACAGGCCGGACACCGGGGAGCTGTTTTTT.

This chain links TRBV27 with TRBJ2-7; D is possibly TRBD2 (6 bases). This CDR3 is 15 amino acids long. Trimming shortened V by 5 bases and J by 2 bases, and 16 bases separated the two germline ends. CDR1 is MNHEY and CDR2 is SMNVEV in the germline V gene (reference sequence). CDR3 sequence: CASSDKAGPTYEQYF. The DNA for the CDR3 is TGTGCCAGCAGTGACAAAGCGGGCCCCACCTACGAGCAGTACTTC.

CDR3 sequence (DNA): TGCAGCGTTGAAAGTGCGGGGTCGGGGTATGGCTACACCTTC. Encoded protein: CSVESAGSGYGYTF. The chain combines TRBV29-1 with TRBJ1-2; no definite D call. This CDR3 region has 14 residues. The V gene lost 2 bases and the J gene lost 5 bases, with 15 bases spanning the gap. The germline gives CDR1 SQVTM, CDR2 ANQGSEA.

V gene TRBV7-3 combines with J gene TRBJ2-7, with 11 bases fitting TRBD1. V shed 2 bases and J 3 bases; nucleotides not matched to a gene: 6. The CDR3 runs 16 residues. CDR1 and CDR2 (germline): SGHTA, FQGTGA. The CDR3 sequence: CASSLGFGTGGYEQYF. The CDR3 coding sequence is TGTGCCAGCAGCTTAGGGTTTGGGACAGGGGGCTACGAGCAGTACTTC.

With regard to this clone: The same CDR3 is also encoded by other DNA sequences in this sample. The V call is TRBV11-2, the J call TRBJ2-7; D is undetermined. With 1 base removed from V and 0 bases from J, the gap between germline ends came to 7 bases. This CDR3 contains 14 residues. CDR1 and CDR2 (germline): SGHAT, FQNNGV. The DNA of the CDR3 is TGTGCCAGCAGCTTAGGTCCGGTCTCCTACGAGCAGTACTTC. Translation gives CASSLGPVSYEQYF.

This chain connects TRBV19 to TRBJ2-1; D is undetermined. CDR1 is LNHDA, CDR2 SQIVND, per germline (reference sequence). The CDR3 totals 11 residues. The V gene lost 10 bases and the J gene lost 7 bases, with 11 bases spanning the gap. The CDR3 DNA is TGTGCCACCCAAGTCCTAAATGAGCAGTTCTTC. Protein product: CATQVLNEQFF.

The J gene is TRBJ1-2, the V gene TRBV27, with 9 nucleotides matching TRBD1. The germline V gene has CDR1 MNHEY and CDR2 SMNVEV (reference sequence). The V segment lost 2 bases and the J segment 6 bases; nucleotides outside the gene matches: 10. This CDR3 is 16 amino acids long. The CDR3 sequence is CASSLLLPGQGDGYTF. CDR3 sequence (DNA): TGTGCCAGCAGTTTACTCCTCCCGGGACAGGGAGATGGCTACACCTTC.